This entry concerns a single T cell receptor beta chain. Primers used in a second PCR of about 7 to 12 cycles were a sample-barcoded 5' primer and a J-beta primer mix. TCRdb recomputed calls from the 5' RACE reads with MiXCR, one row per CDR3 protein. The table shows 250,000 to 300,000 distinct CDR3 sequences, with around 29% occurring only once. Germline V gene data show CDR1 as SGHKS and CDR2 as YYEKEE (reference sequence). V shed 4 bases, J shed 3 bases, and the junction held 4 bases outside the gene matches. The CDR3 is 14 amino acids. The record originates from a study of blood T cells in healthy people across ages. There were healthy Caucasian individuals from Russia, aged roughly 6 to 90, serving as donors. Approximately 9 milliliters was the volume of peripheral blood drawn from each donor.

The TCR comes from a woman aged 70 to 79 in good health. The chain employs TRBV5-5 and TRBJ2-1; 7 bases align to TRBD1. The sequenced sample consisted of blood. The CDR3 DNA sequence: TGTGCCAGCAGCCGCCGGGACAGCTACAATGAGCAGTTCTTC. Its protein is CASSRRDSYNEQFF.